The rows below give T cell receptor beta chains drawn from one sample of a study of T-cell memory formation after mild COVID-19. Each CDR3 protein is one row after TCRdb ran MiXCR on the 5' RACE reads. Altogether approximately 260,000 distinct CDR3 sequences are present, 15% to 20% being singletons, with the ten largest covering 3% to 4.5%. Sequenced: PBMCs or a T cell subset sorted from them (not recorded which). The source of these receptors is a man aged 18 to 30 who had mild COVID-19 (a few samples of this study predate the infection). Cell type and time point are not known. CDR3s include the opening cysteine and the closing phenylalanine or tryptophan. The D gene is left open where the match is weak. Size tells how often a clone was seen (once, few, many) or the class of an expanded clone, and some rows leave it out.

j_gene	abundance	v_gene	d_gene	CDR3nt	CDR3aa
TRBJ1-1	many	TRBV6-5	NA	TGTGCCAGCAGCTATCGGAGTCAGGGTAACACTGAAGCTTTCTTT	CASSYRSQGNTEAFF
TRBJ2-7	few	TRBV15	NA	TGTGCCACCAGCAGAGGGGGGGGGCAGGTCTACGAGCAGTACTTC	CATSRGGGQVYEQYF
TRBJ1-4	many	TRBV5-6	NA	TGTGCCAGCAGCCAGATCGACAGGAATGAAAAACTGTTTTTT	CASSQIDRNEKLFF
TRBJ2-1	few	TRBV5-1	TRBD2	TGCGCCAGCAGCCTATTAGCGGGGGGCCTCAATGAGCAGTTCTTC	CASSLLAGGLNEQFF
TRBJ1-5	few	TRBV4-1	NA	TGCGCCAGCAGCCAAAACAGCTTTAGCAATCAGCCCCAGCATTTT	CASSQNSFSNQPQHF
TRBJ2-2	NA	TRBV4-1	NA	TGCGCCAGCAGCCTCACGCGGGACAGAGGATGGGGCGGGGAGCTGTTTTTT	CASSLTRDRGWGGELFF
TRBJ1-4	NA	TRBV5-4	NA	TGTGCCAGCAGCTTGCGAGCCGCGAATGAAAAACTGTTTTTT	CASSLRAANEKLFF
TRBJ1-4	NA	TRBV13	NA	TGTGCCAGCAGCCAAGGGGACGGTGAAAAACTGTTTTTT	CASSQGDGEKLFF
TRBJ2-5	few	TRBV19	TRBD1	TGTGCCAGTGGTCCGCAGGGGGTCGAGACCCAGTACTTC	CASGPQGVETQYF
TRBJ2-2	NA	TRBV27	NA	TGTGCCAGCAGCGCCATGGGAATCACCGGGGAGCTGTTTTTT	CASSAMGITGELFF
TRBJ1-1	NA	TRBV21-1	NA	TGTGCCAGCAAGTCGGGGGCTAAGAACACTGAAGCTTTCTTT	CASKSGAKNTEAFF
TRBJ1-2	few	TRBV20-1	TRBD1	TGCAGTGGCACGGCAGGGGGCTATGGTGGCTACACCTTC	CSGTAGGYGGYTF
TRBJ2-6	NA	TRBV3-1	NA	TGTGCCAGCAGCCAAACCAGGGTTTCTATTTTGCCTGGGGCCAACGTCCTGACTTTC	CASSQTRVSILPGANVLTF
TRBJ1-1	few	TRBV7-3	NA	TGTGCCAGCAGCACCCACCTGGGGAACACTGAAGCTTTCTTT	CASSTHLGNTEAFF
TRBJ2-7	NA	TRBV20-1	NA	TGCAGTGCTACGAGACCCCTTTGGGAGCAGTACTTC	CSATRPLWEQYF
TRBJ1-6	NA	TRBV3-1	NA	TGTGCCAGCAGCCCGAGGTTTATTGGGCGGTCACCCCTCCACTTT	CASSPRFIGRSPLHF
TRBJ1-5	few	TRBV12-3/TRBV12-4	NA	TGTGCCAGCAGTTTATCGGTGGGGGGAACCGGTCAGCCCCAGCATTTT	CASSLSVGGTGQPQHF
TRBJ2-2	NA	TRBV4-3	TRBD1	TGCGCCAGCAGCCAAATCGGACAGGGGGCAATGACCGGGGAGCTGTTTTTT	CASSQIGQGAMTGELFF
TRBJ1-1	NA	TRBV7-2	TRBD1	TGTGCCAGCAGTTCTCAGGGACAGAGCCAAGCTTTCTTT	CASSSQGQSQAFF
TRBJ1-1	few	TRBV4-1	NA	TGCGCCAGCAGCCAAGAAAGGCATTACCGGAGGAACACTGAAGCTTTCTTT	CASSQERHYRRNTEAFF
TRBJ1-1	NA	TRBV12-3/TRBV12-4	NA	TGTGCCAGCAGCCCCAGGGGAGAGAGCACTGAAGCTTTCTTT	CASSPRGESTEAFF
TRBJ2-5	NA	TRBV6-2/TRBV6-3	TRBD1	TGTGCCAGCACCAGACAGGGCGAGGAGACCCAGTACTTC	CASTRQGEETQYF
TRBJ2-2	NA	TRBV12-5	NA	TGTGCTAGTGGGGTCCATTCAAATACCGGGGAGCTGTTTTTT	CASGVHSNTGELFF
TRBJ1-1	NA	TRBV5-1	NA	TGCGCCAGCAGCTTGGCTACCCGGAACACTGAAGCTTTCTTT	CASSLATRNTEAFF
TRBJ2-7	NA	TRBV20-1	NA	TGCAGTGCTGGCATGGGTCCCGAGGGGGGGGAGCAGTACTTC	CSAGMGPEGGEQYF
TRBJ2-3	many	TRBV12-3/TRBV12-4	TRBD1	TGTGCCAGCATAACAGGGGGCGCGGCAGATACGCAGTATTTT	CASITGGAADTQYF
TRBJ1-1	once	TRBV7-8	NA	TGTGCCAGCAGCCCGACCACTACAGGGTTGGGGAACACTGAAGCTTTCTTT	CASSPTTTGLGNTEAFF
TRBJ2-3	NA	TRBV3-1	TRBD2	TGTGCCAGCAGCCAAGATAGTAGCGGGGGGTCAGATACGCAGTATTTT	CASSQDSSGGSDTQYF
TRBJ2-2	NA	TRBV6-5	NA	TGTGCCAGCAGTTCCGGGGGCCGGGAGCTGTTTTTT	CASSSGGRELFF
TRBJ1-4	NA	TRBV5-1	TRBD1	TGCGCCAGCAGCGGAACCGGGACAGGGGGCATACGTGGTGAAAAACTGTTTTTT	CASSGTGTGGIRGEKLFF